The source of this TCR beta chain is a study of cytomegalovirus exposure and HLA in healthy donors. PCR was performed using 60 Vbeta and 13 Jbeta primers. Libraries were prepared by immunoSEQ multiplex PCR; TCRdb keeps only in-frame clonotypes and omits some of them. This repertoire shows 200,000 to 250,000 clones, about 84% found once; its top ten account for about 1.2%. There are 14 residues in the CDR3. The V gene's germline CDR1 is SEHNR and CDR2 FQNEAQ (reference sequence). Unmatched junction bases numbered 7, after V lost 5 bases and J lost 6 bases. This clone was recorded a few times. The J gene is TRBJ2-1, the V gene TRBV7-9; TRBD2 aligns across 7 bases. This clonotype was obtained from a human donor in good health. Sequencing used PBMCs. This CDR3 is CASSPKRGFNEQFF. CDR3 bases: TGTGCCAGCAGCCCTAAGCGGGGATTCAATGAGCAGTTCTTC. Based on the CDR3 plus reference TRBV7-9 and TRBJ2-1, the full variable domain is DTGVSQNPRHKITKRGQNVTFRCDPISEHNRLYWYRQTLGQGPEFLTYFQNEAQLEKSRLLSDRFSAERPKGSFSTLEIQRTEQGDSAMYLCASSPKRGFNEQFFGPGTRLTVL.